This T cell receptor beta chain originates from a study of T cell repertoires in cytomegalovirus infection. Study as a whole: Public TCR beta signature analysis indicated the presence of both CMV infection and matching HLA type.

The germline V and J ends were trimmed by 3 bases and 0 bases, with 12 bases remaining between them. This CDR3 is 17 amino acids long. Each CDR3 protein gets one entry after TCRdb re-called the reads with MiXCR. The table includes hundreds of thousands of distinct CDR3 sequences, roughly a third detected once. This clonotype occurred a few times. As yet, its antigen is unknown. Overall study results and limits: Within the response measured ex vivo, HLA-C-restricted CMV-specific TCR beta clonotypes were dominant.

The origin of this receptor is a human donor in good health (CMV status not recorded). Some clones in this sample may be carry-over from other donors' samples. This material consisted of cultured PBMCs, taken from culture after CMV antigen stimulation. This chain joins TRBV12-3 or TRBV12-4 and TRBJ2-6; D is tentatively TRBD1 or TRBD2 (5 bases each). The CDR3 is CASSLGVSLSGANVLTF. The DNA for the CDR3 is TGTGCCAGCAGTTTGGGGGTCTCCCTCTCTGGGGCCAACGTCCTGACTTTC.